This paragraph reports one TCR beta chain. Antigen unknown. TCRdb passed the RT-PCR reads through MiXCR, listing each CDR3 protein once. The repertoire has 14,000 or so distinct CDR3 sequences, roughly 83% of them found once; the top ten carry about 0.7%. This CDR3 is built from 15 residues. Trimming removed 4 bases from V and 3 bases from J, with 16 bases in between. The germline V gene encodes CDR1 SGHRS and CDR2 YFSETQ. The data belong to a study of yellow fever vaccine responses in identical twins. Study results and limitations: Twins reportedly mounted vaccine T cell responses that seemed partly convergent, partly personalized.

This material consisted of T cells from blood (PBMCs), unsorted or a sorted subset (not recorded which), taken before or after yellow fever vaccination (not recorded which). This sequence was found in a young woman who received the yellow fever vaccine. The rearrangement joins TRBV5-1 to TRBJ1-1, with a possible D match to TRBD1 (6 bases). The CDR3 spells CASSGTGGLDTEAFF. In DNA, the CDR3 is TGCGCCAGCAGCGGAACTGGGGGCCTTGACACTGAAGCTTTCTTT.